What follows is one T cell receptor beta chain and its context. TCRdb keeps only in-frame clones here, not all; method: immunoSEQ multiplex PCR. There are about 410,000 clones in the sample; approximately 89% occur only once, and 1.5% to 2% lies in the top ten. With V trimmed by 7 bases and J by 6 bases, 12 bases remained unmatched. Germline V gene sequence: CDR1 SGHTA, CDR2 FQGNSA. CDR3 length: 15 amino acids. This entry is derived from a study of blood T cell repertoires in COVID-19. The TCR sequence derives from a woman aged 25 to 45 who had recovered from COVID-19. The chain couples TRBV7-2 to TRBJ2-1, with TRBD2 matching over 7 bases. Sequencing input: PBMCs or T cells enriched from blood (not recorded which). The CDR3 nucleotides read TGTGCCAGCAACCTTCACCCAGCGGGGACCAATGAGCAGTTCTTC. It translates to CASNLHPAGTNEQFF.